These 24 T cell receptor beta chains share one sample of origin, sequenced in a study of response to subunit inactivated influenza vaccine. TCRdb ran MiXCR on the RT-PCR reads and lists one entry per CDR3 protein. The data contain 400,000 to 650,000 distinct CDR3 sequences, more than 7% of them seen just once; the ten biggest clones take up roughly 14%. Specimen: PBMCs from blood, collected around 25 months after vaccination. All receptors come from a man in his fifties or sixties who received an inactivated influenza vaccine.

This clonotype appeared a few times. V and J are TRBV29-1 and TRBJ2-1, with D perhaps being TRBD1 or TRBD2 (6 bases each). This CDR3 has 11 amino acids. V lost 7 bases to trimming and J lost 10 bases, with 14 bases between them. CDR1 SQVTM and CDR2 ANQGSEA come from the germline V gene. In nucleotides, the CDR3 is TGCAGCGCCGGGGGCGACTGGGAGCAGTTCTTC. This encodes CSAGGDWEQFF.

This clonotype was detected a few times. The chain combines TRBV20-1 with TRBJ2-3, with 8 nucleotides matching TRBD1. The CDR3 consists of 14 residues. The J segment lost 5 bases and the V segment lost 2 bases, leaving 6 bases of the junction unmatched. CDR1 and CDR2 from the germline V gene are DFQATT and SNEGSKA (reference sequence). CDR3 in amino acids: CSARQGARGDTQYF. The CDR3, as DNA: TGCAGTGCTAGACAGGGGGCTCGTGGAGATACGCAGTATTTT.

The CDR3 region has the DNA TGTGCCAGCAGCTTTGGAGTAAACTATGGCTACACCTTC. It encodes CASSFGVNYGYTF. This chain joins TRBV7-2 and TRBJ1-2, with D uncertain. CDR1 and CDR2 (germline): SGHTA, FQGNSA. This CDR3 has 13 amino acids. Trimming took off 3 bases at V and 2 bases at J, with 7 bases between the two ends.

The chain joins TRBV15 to TRBJ1-2; D is undetermined. The CDR3 consists of 14 residues. V was shortened by 0 bases and J by 7 bases, with 12 bases between the two germline ends. From germline, CDR1 is LNHNV and CDR2 YYDKDF (reference sequence). This CDR3 is CATSRDRLDAGYTF. The CDR3 DNA reads as TGTGCCACCAGCAGAGATCGTCTGGATGCTGGCTACACCTTC.

This clonotype was detected only a few times. The chain employs TRBV2 and TRBJ2-4; 10 positions agree with TRBD1. CDR1 is SNHLY, CDR2 FYNNEI, per germline. CDR3 length equals 14 residues. J lost 14 bases, V lost 4 bases, and 11 bases had no gene match. The CDR3 DNA sequence: TGTGCCAGCAGTGGACAGGGGGCCTCAGATACAAAGTACTTC. This codes for CASSGQGASDTKYF. Together with reference TRBV2 and TRBJ2-4, the CDR3 gives the full variable domain: EPEVTQTPSHQVTQMGQEVILRCVPISNHLYFYWYRQILGQKVEFLVSFYNNEISEKSEIFDDQFSVERPDGSNFTLKIRSTKLEDSAMYFCASSGQGASDTKYFGAGTRLSVL.

This clonotype has more than one count but fewer than ten. The chain carries TRBV12-3 or TRBV12-4 and TRBJ2-1; 8 bases are shared with TRBD2. The J segment lost 6 bases and the V segment lost 2 bases, leaving 6 bases of the junction unmatched. This CDR3 has 15 amino acids. The DNA for the CDR3 is TGTGCCAGCAGTTTAAGCGGGGGTAGCGCCAATGAGCAGTTCTTC. Translating it yields CASSLSGGSANEQFF.

There are a few counts of this clonotype. J is TRBJ2-1 and V is TRBV12-3 or TRBV12-4; 12 positions agree with TRBD2. V trimming: 1 base; J trimming: 7 bases; junction bases outside the gene matches: 2. The CDR3 has 15 residues. DNA for the CDR3: TGTGCCAGCAGTTTAGAGACTAGCGGGAGAAATGAGCAGTTCTTC. It yields the protein CASSLETSGRNEQFF.

This clonotype was detected ten times or more. The chain recombines TRBV12-3 or TRBV12-4 with TRBJ2-2, with 14 nucleotides matching TRBD2. There are 16 residues in the CDR3. V shed 3 bases and J 7 bases; nucleotides not matched to a gene: 4. The CDR3 DNA sequence: TGTGCCAGCAGTTTTGGGACTAGCGGGGGCCGCGGGGAGCTGTTTTTT. Translated, it gives CASSFGTSGGRGELFF.

About this clonotype itself: A much larger clone lies a single base off, so this may be a read error. This chain joins TRBV7-9 and TRBJ2-1; D is perhaps TRBD1 (5 bases). The CDR3 is 16 amino acids. Trimming cost V 3 bases and J 2 bases, with 14 bases left between them. Germline V gene lookup returns CDR1 SEHNR and CDR2 FQNEAQ (reference sequence). In DNA form, the CDR3 reads TGTGCCAGCAGCTTTAGGCAGGGAATGGCCTACAATGAGCAGTTCTTC. It specifies CASSFRQGMAYNEQFF.

This clonotype was recorded once. A much bigger clone sits one base away, suggesting this may be a read error. In this CDR3 the conserved last residue, phenylalanine or tryptophan, is missing, so a read error is likely. J is TRBJ2-3 and V is TRBV3-1; TRBD1 or TRBD2 may be the D gene (5 bases each). V lost 4 bases, J lost 2 bases, and 16 bases lay in between. The CDR3 extends over 16 amino acids. Germline V gives CDR1 LGHDT, CDR2 YNNKEL (reference sequence). CDR3 loop: CASSRRGGLTTDTQYY. The CDR3 region has the DNA TGTGCCAGCAGCCGCCGGGGCGGCTTGACCACAGATACGCAGTATTAT.

This clonotype occurred a few times. The chain has TRBV5-6 and TRBJ2-1; the match to TRBD1 covers 9 bases. The germline V gene encodes CDR1 SGHDT and CDR2 YYEEEE. J was trimmed by 6 bases and V by 0 bases; bases with no gene match: 10. The CDR3 is 17 amino acids. This chain's CDR3 is CASSLAISGQGLNEQFF. DNA of the CDR3: TGTGCCAGCAGCTTGGCCATATCGGGACAGGGTCTCAATGAGCAGTTCTTC.

This clonotype occurred a few times. The rearrangement joins TRBV29-1 to TRBJ2-3, with 9 bases that match TRBD2. The germline V gene encodes CDR1 SQVTM and CDR2 ANQGSEA. J was trimmed by 4 bases and V by 6 bases; bases with no gene match: 11. The CDR3 is 15 amino acids. The CDR3 nucleotides are TGCAGCGTAACAACCGGGACTAGCAGGTCAGATACGCAGTATTTT. Its translation is CSVTTGTSRSDTQYF.

This clonotype was counted ten times or more. The chain employs TRBV20-1 and TRBJ1-2, with a weak D call TRBD1 (5 bases). Trimming left V 2 bases short and J 4 bases short, with 11 bases between. Germline loops: CDR1 DFQATT, CDR2 SNEGSKA (reference sequence). The CDR3 loop spans 13 amino acids. CDR3 nucleotides: TGCAGTGCTAGACCGGACAACTCCTATGGCTACACCTTC. This translates into CSARPDNSYGYTF.

The rearrangement links TRBV11-1 to TRBJ2-1; no firm D call. Germline-derived CDR1 and CDR2 are SGHAT and FQDESV (reference sequence). CDR3 length equals 13 residues. The V end lost 4 bases, the J end lost 1 base, and 5 bases lay between the germline ends. The CDR3 coding sequence is TGTGCCAGCAGCTCTCAGTCCTACAATGAGCAGTTCTTC. Translating it yields CASSSQSYNEQFF.

Only a few counts were recorded for this clonotype. J is TRBJ2-3 and V is TRBV7-6; TRBD2 aligns across 13 bases. The CDR3 runs to 16 residues. The germline V gene has CDR1 SGHVS and CDR2 FNYEAQ. V lost 4 bases and J lost 4; bases outside the gene matches: 5. The CDR3 coding sequence is TGTGCCAGCAGCTATCGACTAGCGGGAGGATCAGATACGCAGTATTTT. It translates to CASSYRLAGGSDTQYF. Drawing the rest from reference TRBV7-6 and TRBJ2-3, the complete variable domain is GAGVSQSPRYKVTKRGQDVALRCDPISGHVSLYWYRQALGQGPEFLTYFNYEAQQDKSGLPNDRFSAERPEGSISTLTIQRTEQRDSAMYRCASSYRLAGGSDTQYFGPGTRLTVL.

The V gene is TRBV28, the J gene TRBJ2-4; 9 bases line up with TRBD2. After removal of 5 bases from V and 0 bases from J, the junction contained 8 bases not matched to a gene. Looked up from germline, CDR1 is MDHEN and CDR2 is SYDVKM. The CDR3 totals 17 residues. The CDR3: CASSTETSGLAKNIQYF. CDR3 in DNA: TGTGCCAGCAGTACCGAGACTAGCGGCTTAGCCAAAAACATTCAGTACTTC.

This clonotype was detected only a few times. The genes are TRBV4-3 and TRBJ2-3; tentatively, D is TRBD2 (6 bases). V was pared by 0 bases and J by 6 bases, with 13 bases between. This CDR3 region has 15 residues. Germline values: CDR1 LGHNA, CDR2 YSLEER. In DNA form, the CDR3 reads TGCGCCAGCAGCCAAGATCATCTAGGGAGGGATACGCAGTATTTT. As protein: CASSQDHLGRDTQYF.

The chain uses TRBV11-2 and TRBJ2-7, with 10 positions matching TRBD1. Losses at the gene ends were 1 base for V and 3 bases for J; bases not matched to a gene: 3. The CDR3 totals 15 residues. Per germline, CDR1 SGHAT and CDR2 FQNNGV. The CDR3 reads CASSLGGQGGYEQYF. Here the CDR3 DNA reads TGTGCCAGCAGCTTAGGAGGACAGGGGGGCTACGAGCAGTACTTC. Combining the CDR3 with reference TRBV11-2 and TRBJ2-7 gives the whole variable domain EAGVAQSPRYKIIEKRQSVAFWCNPISGHATLYWYQQILGQGPKLLIQFQNNGVVDDSQLPKDRFSAERLKGVDSTLKIQPAKLEDSAVYLCASSLGGQGGYEQYFGPGTRLTVT.

This clonotype came up a few times. V usage is TRBV9 and J usage is TRBJ1-1; D uncertain. CDR1 is SGDLS and CDR2 is YYNGEE in the germline V gene. The CDR3 length is 14 residues. V lost 2 bases and J lost 7, with 15 bases in between. This chain's CDR3 is CASSVSREASEAFF. The CDR3 DNA reads as TGTGCCAGCAGCGTCAGTAGGGAGGCCAGTGAAGCTTTCTTT. The complete variable domain, with remaining parts taken from reference TRBV9 and TRBJ1-1, reads DSGVTQTPKHLITATGQRVTLRCSPRSGDLSVYWYQQSLDQGLQFLIQYYNGEERAKGNILERFSAQQFPDLHSELNLSSLELGDSALYFCASSVSREASEAFFGQGTRLTVV.

This clonotype was picked up a small number of times. This chain uses TRBV6-5 with TRBJ1-1, with D unclear. Between the trimmed V and J ends, which lost 0 bases and 2 bases, there was a span of 7 bases. The CDR3 has 14 amino acids. Germline values: CDR1 MNHEY, CDR2 SVGAGI. The CDR3 region has the DNA TGTGCCAGCAGTTACTCGAATTCTAACACTGAAGCTTTCTTT. Its protein is CASSYSNSNTEAFF.

This clonotype was observed a few times. The chain uses TRBV24-1 and TRBJ2-1; TRBD1 or TRBD2 may be the D gene (7 bases each). Germline V gives CDR1 KGHDR, CDR2 SFDVKD. CDR3 length: 16 amino acids. Deletions cut 4 bases from V and 8 bases from J, with 20 bases between. CDR3 protein: CATSDPTGWGGHEQFF. In nucleotides, the CDR3 is TGTGCCACCAGTGACCCGACAGGGTGGGGAGGGCATGAGCAGTTCTTC.

This clonotype was picked up many times. The chain carries TRBV20-1 and TRBJ2-1; tentative D call: TRBD2 (6 bases). CDR1 and CDR2 (germline): DFQATT, SNEGSKA (reference sequence). CDR3 size: 14 residues. Deletions cut 2 bases from V and 5 bases from J, with 13 bases between. CDR3 coding DNA: TGCAGTGCTAGAATGCCGGGACTTGACAATGAGCAGTTCTTC. This sequence encodes CSARMPGLDNEQFF.

V and J are TRBV20-1 and TRBJ1-1; D gene unclear. This CDR3 is built from 13 residues. V was clipped by 0 bases and J by 0 bases, with 5 bases between them. Germline CDR1 is DFQATT and CDR2 is SNEGSKA (reference sequence). The CDR3 nucleotides read TGCAGTGCTAGAGACCCTTTGAACACTGAAGCTTTCTTT. Its protein is CSARDPLNTEAFF.

This clonotype has just a few counts. The gene calls are TRBV7-9 and TRBJ2-7; D is undetermined. Germline V gene sequence: CDR1 SEHNR, CDR2 FQNEAQ (reference sequence). The CDR3 is made up of 13 amino acids. With 2 bases removed from V and 2 bases from J, the gap between germline ends came to 7 bases. The CDR3 region has the DNA TGTGCCAGCAGCTTAATGGCAGCCTACGAGCAGTACTTC. This translates into CASSLMAAYEQYF.